This TCR beta chain was sequenced during a study of identical twins. Study observations and caveats: The abundant beta clonotypes from cord blood had fewer insertions, and memory repertoires had none of this. Zero-insertion analyses were open to partial confounding by invariant MAIT and iNKT cells.

This clonotype was detected ten times or more. Its target is unknown. Trimming took 8 bases from V and 1 from J, leaving 14 bases between them. The CDR3 has 15 amino acids. The germline V gene encodes CDR1 MNHGY and CDR2 SAAAGT. Every donor was a healthy Caucasian. Unique molecular identifiers were present on the cDNA, which also gained a universal primer site by template switching. One entry per CDR3 protein, called by TCRdb with MiXCR from the 5' RACE reads. Among 690,000 or so distinct CDR3 sequences listed, 8.5% to 9% were seen once. The sample also formed part of further work on yellow fever vaccine responses in identical twins.

Sequencing was performed on PBMCs. The source is a woman under 30 in good health. This chain uses TRBV6-8 with TRBJ2-2, with unresolved D. The DNA for the CDR3 is TGTGCCAGCCGACCCCGTGGCGGGAACACCGGGGAGCTGTTTTTT. It yields the protein CASRPRGGNTGELFF.